This is a list of T cell receptor beta chains from one sample in a study of blood T cell repertoires in COVID-19. The data were produced by immunoSEQ multiplex PCR, yet TCRdb's version contains in-frame clones alone and is incomplete. The sample includes approximately 72,000 clones, 80% to 85% of them seen just once. Sequenced: peripheral blood. Receptors originate from a man between 45 and 60 years old with active COVID-19. Each CDR3 is given with its conserved first and last residue. A D gene is named only where the DNA matches it firmly.

>-|TRBV18|TRBJ2-7
CASSTGSPEQYF
>TRBD2|TRBV2|TRBJ2-1
CASSLAGTSGSGEQFF
>-|TRBV7-2|TRBJ1-3
CASSLGQPGSGNTIYF
>-|TRBV30|TRBJ1-1
CAWKGLNTEAFF
>-|TRBV14|TRBJ2-2
CASSQDGGRGGAGELFF
>-|TRBV6-1|TRBJ2-7
CASSERGYEQYF
>TRBD2|TRBV3-1/TRBV3-2|TRBJ2-2
CASSPSGGAAGELFF
>-|TRBV24-1|TRBJ2-3
CATGDRTHRRYF
>-|TRBV4-2|TRBJ1-2
CASSQAPWGGPYGYTF
>-|TRBV7-9|TRBJ2-3
CASTQGGDTQYF
>-|TRBV5-1|TRBJ2-7
CASTPSKPVYEQYF
>-|TRBV2|TRBJ1-5
CASSGGNQPQHF
>TRBD2|TRBV11-2|TRBJ2-7
CASSLTSDYEQYF
>-|TRBV12-5|TRBJ2-1
CASGLGAGATYNEQFF
>-|TRBV5-4|TRBJ1-1
CASSPPIGAGDTEAFF
>TRBD2|TRBV30|TRBJ2-1
CAWSIYPGTSGNNEQFF
>-|TRBV25-1|TRBJ2-1
CASARTVEQFF
>-|TRBV6-5|TRBJ2-7
CASRPPGSGNYEQYF
>TRBD1|TRBV2|TRBJ2-6
CASRPGQGGSGANVLTF
>-|TRBV9|TRBJ2-1
CASSAAGTSYNEQFF
>TRBD1|TRBV19|TRBJ1-2
CASSDRDRKVLGRGYTF
>-|TRBV19|TRBJ1-1
CASSLTGEGTEAFF
>-|TRBV19|TRBJ2-7
CATSDSKFYEQYF
>-|TRBV27|TRBJ1-6
CASSYQNSPLHF
>-|TRBV19|TRBJ1-2
CASSIEGRNGYTF
>-|TRBV7-6|TRBJ2-5
CASSLGGVAFGETQYF
>-|TRBV10-3|TRBJ2-5
CAIGGGQGGETQYF
>TRBD1|TRBV5-1|TRBJ2-7
CASSSRSRTGANEQYF
>TRBD1|TRBV2|TRBJ2-7
CASRGRQGGIPYEQYF
>TRBD1|TRBV29-1|TRBJ2-2
CSAVGTGGRYIGELFF
>TRBD1|TRBV7-2|TRBJ2-2
CASSSQGAEWGELFF
>TRBD2|TRBV6-1|TRBJ2-1
CASSELPGTRSYNEQFF
>TRBD1|TRBV30|TRBJ1-2
CAWSRDRGSVGYTF
>-|TRBV18|TRBJ2-7
CASSLVQGSYEQYF
>-|TRBV5-6|TRBJ2-1
CASSLDSLSSYNEQFF
>-|TRBV12-3/TRBV12-4|TRBJ1-2
CASGGQGYTF
>-|TRBV7-9|TRBJ1-1
CASTPRGTEAFF
>TRBD1|TRBV6-5|TRBJ2-7
CASSSNRGVHEQYF
>-|TRBV10-2|TRBJ2-7
CASSVGGYYEQYF
>TRBD1|TRBV19|TRBJ1-6
CASSLRTGGNSPLHF
>-|TRBV4-1|TRBJ2-7
CASSQNPLAPLEQYF
>-|TRBV7-2|TRBJ1-2
CASSLGRDYGYTF
>TRBD1|TRBV7-2|TRBJ1-5
CASSLTGDRNQPQHF
>-|TRBV7-2|TRBJ2-5
CASGQSYQETQYF
>TRBD2|TRBV5-1|TRBJ2-3
CASSPLAGFGTDTQYF
>TRBD1|TRBV11-2|TRBJ1-2
CASSLGQGDIYGYTF
>-|TRBV10-3|TRBJ2-6
CAISDPGRDSGANVLTF
>TRBD1|TRBV29-1|TRBJ1-6
CSASGQGGLHF
>TRBD1|TRBV5-6|TRBJ2-1
CASSWTGSNLYNEQFF
>TRBD2|TRBV10-3|TRBJ2-5
CAITQGLAGIETQYF
>TRBD1|TRBV2|TRBJ1-4
CASSSGGLREKLFF
>TRBD1|TRBV30|TRBJ1-5
CAWSTPLDRGVRNQPQHF
>-|TRBV7-2|TRBJ1-5
CASTPYLGVNQPQHF
>TRBD1|TRBV3-1/TRBV3-2|TRBJ1-1
CASSPRDRHTEAFF